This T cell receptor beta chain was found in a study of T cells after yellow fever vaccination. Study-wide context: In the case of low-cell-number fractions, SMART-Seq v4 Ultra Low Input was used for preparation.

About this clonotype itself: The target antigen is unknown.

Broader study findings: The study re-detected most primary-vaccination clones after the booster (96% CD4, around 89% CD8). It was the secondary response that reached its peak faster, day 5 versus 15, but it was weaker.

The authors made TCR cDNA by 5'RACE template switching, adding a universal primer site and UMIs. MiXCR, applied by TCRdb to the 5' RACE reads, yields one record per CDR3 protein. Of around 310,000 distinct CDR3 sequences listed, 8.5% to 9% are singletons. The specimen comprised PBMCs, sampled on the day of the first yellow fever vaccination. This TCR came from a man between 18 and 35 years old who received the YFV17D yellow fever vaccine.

CDR3 in amino acids: CASSLMSGVAYGYTF. The CDR3 coding sequence is TGTGCCAGCAGCTTGATGTCGGGGGTTGCCTATGGCTACACCTTC. This chain links TRBV5-4 with TRBJ1-2; possible D gene TRBD1, 5 bases. Germline loops: CDR1 SGHNT, CDR2 YYREEE (reference sequence). Trimming removed 1 base from V and 4 bases from J, with 14 bases in between. The CDR3 is made up of 15 amino acids. Full variable domain (rest looked up from reference TRBV5-4 and TRBJ1-2): ETGVTQSPTHLIKTRGQQVTLRCSSQSGHNTVSWYQQALGQGPQFIFQYYREEENGRGNFPPRFSGLQFPNYSSELNVNALELDDSALYLCASSLMSGVAYGYTFGSGTRLTVV.